This TCR beta chain was obtained from a study of cytomegalovirus exposure and HLA in healthy donors. Whole-study findings and limits: Reportedly, cytomegalovirus status was diagnosed with high sensitivity and specificity. While the bulk of TCR sequences proved rare, some public TCRs turned up in many donors.

TCRdb's table, derived via immunoSEQ multiplex PCR, lists solely in-frame clones and lacks some. The sample lists 250,000 to 350,000 clones; 88% were seen once. This clone was observed a few times. Its target is unknown. Material: PBMCs. This clonotype was sampled from a woman aged 18 to 35 in good health and CMV-seronegative.

This CDR3 is CASSPGTRYYGYTF. The CDR3 coding sequence is TGTGCCAGCAGTCCGGGGACTAGGTACTATGGCTACACCTTC. J is TRBJ1-2 and V is TRBV28; possibly TRBD1 for D (5 bases). Germline CDR1 is MDHEN and CDR2 is SYDVKM. The germline V and J ends were trimmed by 5 bases and 3 bases, with 13 bases remaining between them. The CDR3 has 14 amino acids.